What follows are 24 T cell receptor beta chains derived from one specimen sequenced in a study of blood T cell repertoires in COVID-19. Clones were read by immunoSEQ multiplex PCR, and TCRdb kept only the in-frame ones, dropping some. The sample has under 150,000 clones, approximately 80% seen once. Sequencing used peripheral blood. All receptors come from a woman aged 55-70 years with active or convalescent COVID-19.

V and J are TRBV3-1 (or the pseudogene TRBV3-2) and TRBJ1-2, with D maybe TRBD1 (6 bases). Per the germline V gene, CDR1 is LGHDT and CDR2 is YNNKEL (reference sequence). The germline V and J ends were trimmed by 4 bases and 5 bases, with 14 bases remaining between them. There are 14 residues in the CDR3. CDR3 coding DNA: TGTGCCAGCAGCCTCCGGGATCAGGGGTATGGCTACACCTTC. Translating it yields CASSLRDQGYGYTF.

V gene TRBV19 combines with J gene TRBJ2-7; the match to TRBD2 covers 15 bases. Germline CDR1 reads LNHDA; CDR2 reads SQIVND (reference sequence). The V gene end was trimmed by 2 bases and the J gene end by 6 bases; junction bases not matched to a gene: 8. The CDR3 consists of 17 residues. CDR3 sequence (DNA): TGTGCCAGTAGTATATCCGGACTAGCGGGAGGGCCGGGCGAGCAGTACTTC. It encodes CASSISGLAGGPGEQYF.

The CDR3 nucleotides read TGTGCCAGCAGCCCCCGGGGAGGGGGGGCATACGAGCAGTACTTC. This gives the protein CASSPRGGGAYEQYF. The chain employs TRBV11-2 and TRBJ2-7; tentative D call: TRBD2 (7 bases). Germline assignment: CDR1 SGHAT and CDR2 FQNNGV. Trimming pared 5 bases from V and 4 bases from J, leaving 18 bases between. This CDR3 comprises 15 residues. The full variable domain, with the rest looked up from reference TRBV11-2 and TRBJ2-7, is EAGVAQSPRYKIIEKRQSVAFWCNPISGHATLYWYQQILGQGPKLLIQFQNNGVVDDSQLPKDRFSAERLKGVDSTLKIQPAKLEDSAVYLCASSPRGGGAYEQYFGPGTRLTVT.

The CDR3 bases are TGTGCCAGCAGTTTCGGGGAAGGGGGAGCTTTCTTT. Its protein is CASSFGEGGAFF. The rearrangement links TRBV12-3 or TRBV12-4 to TRBJ1-1, with D possibly TRBD1 on 6 matching bases. The CDR3 extends over 12 amino acids. V was trimmed by 3 bases and J by 10 bases, leaving 12 bases between them.

This clone was detected a few times. The V call is TRBV30, the J call TRBJ1-1; 7 bases map to TRBD1. J was trimmed by 0 bases and V by 3 bases; bases with no gene match: 13. Germline V lookup: CDR1 GTSNPN, CDR2 SVGIG (reference sequence). CDR3 length: 17 residues. The CDR3 region is CAWRKSRGQTMNTEAFF. DNA of the CDR3: TGTGCCTGGAGAAAATCAAGGGGACAGACCATGAACACTGAAGCTTTCTTT.

This sequence joins TRBV6-2 or TRBV6-3 and TRBJ2-1, with 8 bases matching TRBD2. Trimming cost V 6 bases and J 6 bases; bases outside gene matches: 19. Looked up from germline, CDR1 is MNHEY and CDR2 is SVGEGT. This CDR3 contains 18 residues. The CDR3: CASSSGTSFRELPNEQFF. CDR3 nucleotides: TGTGCCAGCAGCAGCGGGACTAGTTTTCGGGAACTTCCCAATGAGCAGTTCTTC.

The chain links TRBV12-3 or TRBV12-4 to TRBJ2-5; TRBD2 matches 8 bases. The CDR3 length is 12 residues. Trimming cost V 4 bases and J 10 bases; bases outside gene matches: 5. Written as DNA, the CDR3 is TGTGCCAGCAGTTGGGTAGCGGGGTTCCAGTACTTC. Translated: CASSWVAGFQYF.

The rearrangement links TRBV19 to TRBJ2-7; D call uncertain. Trimming took off 0 bases at V and 2 bases at J, with 11 bases between the two ends. CDR1 LNHDA and CDR2 SQIVND come from the germline V gene (reference sequence). The CDR3 runs 15 residues. The CDR3 protein is CASSIEGAPPYEQYF. In DNA, the CDR3 is TGTGCCAGTAGTATAGAAGGAGCCCCTCCCTACGAGCAGTACTTC. Complete variable domain (other parts from reference TRBV19 and TRBJ2-7): DGGITQSPKYLFRKEGQNVTLSCEQNLNHDAMYWYRQDPGQGLRLIYYSQIVNDFQKGDIAEGYSVSREKKESFPLTVTSAQKNPTAFYLCASSIEGAPPYEQYFGPGTRLTVT.

The rearrangement joins TRBV19 to TRBJ1-1, with D possibly TRBD1 on 5 matching bases. CDR3 length: 17 amino acids. The germline gives CDR1 LNHDA, CDR2 SQIVND (reference sequence). V gave up 3 bases and J gave up 0 bases, with 17 bases separating them. The CDR3 is CASSIRRRGLVNTEAFF. The CDR3, as DNA: TGTGCCAGTAGTATCAGGAGGAGGGGCCTTGTGAACACTGAAGCTTTCTTT. The whole variable domain, filled in from reference TRBV19 and TRBJ1-1, reads DGGITQSPKYLFRKEGQNVTLSCEQNLNHDAMYWYRQDPGQGLRLIYYSQIVNDFQKGDIAEGYSVSREKKESFPLTVTSAQKNPTAFYLCASSIRRRGLVNTEAFFGQGTRLTVV.

The CDR3 DNA reads TGTGCCAGCAGGGCTCTGCGGGCGCCGGGGACTGAAGCTTTCTTT. This translates into CASRALRAPGTEAFF. This sequence joins TRBV27 and TRBJ1-1; D not resolved. CDR3 length equals 15 residues. V was shortened by 6 bases and J by 5 bases, with 19 bases between the two germline ends. Germline V CDR1 and CDR2: MNHEY, SMNVEV (reference sequence).

The V call is TRBV7-6, the J call TRBJ1-1, with D hard to call. The germline gives CDR1 SGHVS, CDR2 FNYEAQ. The CDR3 length is 11 residues. Trimming removed 8 bases at V and 7 bases at J, with 11 bases between. As DNA, the CDR3 is TGTGCCAGCTGGAGGGTTCGTGAAGCTTTCTTT. Its protein product is CASWRVREAFF.

The rearrangement joins TRBV21-1 to TRBJ2-7; the table gives TRBD1 as D, unverified against the DNA. TRBV21-1 is a pseudogene locus. The CDR3 has 16 residues. The CDR3 here is CASSKGDRPLLHEQYV. The CDR3 DNA follows: TGTGCCAGCAGCAAAGGCGACAGGCCCCTACTACACGAGCAGTACGTC.

This chain uses TRBV30 with TRBJ1-2, with unresolved D. V was shortened by 5 bases and J by 2 bases, with 6 bases between the two germline ends. This CDR3 has 11 residues. Germline V gene sequence: CDR1 GTSNPN, CDR2 SVGIG (reference sequence). CDR3 sequence: CAWGLNYGYTF. The DNA for the CDR3 is TGTGCCTGGGGCCTGAACTATGGCTACACCTTC.

Concerning this clone: Additional DNA sequences in this sample encode the identical CDR3. This chain connects TRBV7-2 to TRBJ1-6; D is perhaps TRBD1 (5 bases). The CDR3 covers 15 residues. V dropped 5 bases and J dropped 10 bases, with 18 bases sitting between them. Germline V gene lookup returns CDR1 SGHTA and CDR2 FQGNSA. The CDR3 protein is CASSPGTFGKSPLHF. The CDR3 nucleotides are TGTGCCAGCAGCCCCGGGACTTTCGGCAAGTCACCCCTCCACTTT.

The chain uses TRBV28 and TRBJ1-2, with 11 bases matching TRBD1. In germline, CDR1 is MDHEN, CDR2 SYDVKM. Trimming took 6 bases from V and 4 from J; bases not matched to a gene: 13. The CDR3 runs to 17 residues. The CDR3: CASSPARTGGDIYGYTF. CDR3 nucleotides: TGTGCCAGCAGCCCAGCAAGGACAGGGGGCGATATCTATGGCTACACCTTC.

V is TRBV5-4 and J is TRBJ2-3, with D possibly TRBD1 on 5 matching bases. The ends were cut back, 3 bases at V and 3 bases at J, with 8 bases in the middle. The CDR3 spans 13 residues. Germline V CDR1 and CDR2: SGHNT, YYREEE (reference sequence). CDR3 nucleotides: TGTGCCAGCAGCTATGCAGGGACAGATACGCAGTATTTT. Its protein product is CASSYAGTDTQYF.

The chain recombines TRBV19 with TRBJ2-7; 9 nucleotides agree with TRBD2. The CDR3 is made up of 15 amino acids. CDR1 and CDR2 (germline): LNHDA, SQIVND (reference sequence). With 5 bases clipped from V and 4 bases from J, the junction kept 9 bases outside the gene matches. The CDR3 loop reads CASSPGSGSLYEQYF. As DNA, the CDR3 is TGTGCCAGTAGTCCGGGTAGCGGGAGCTTGTACGAGCAGTACTTC.

The V and J genes are TRBV7-2 and TRBJ2-1; no clear D gene. The CDR3 contains 16 residues. In germline, CDR1 is SGHTA, CDR2 FQGNSA. The germline V and J ends were trimmed by 1 base and 4 bases, with 14 bases remaining between them. CDR3 nucleotide sequence: TGTGCCAGCAGCTTAGTATCGGCGAGCGTTTACAATGAGCAGTTCTTC. This sequence encodes CASSLVSASVYNEQFF.

The rearrangement links TRBV7-2 to TRBJ2-5, with D maybe TRBD2 (7 bases). The CDR3 extends over 14 amino acids. Germline CDR1 SGHTA, CDR2 FQGNSA. V lost 5 bases, J lost 5 bases, and 15 bases lay in between. CDR3 DNA sequence: TGTGCCAGCAGCCTGGGGGGGGCCGGCGAGACCCAGTACTTC. Its translation is CASSLGGAGETQYF. The entire variable domain, with the rest obtained from reference TRBV7-2 and TRBJ2-5, is as follows: GAGVSQSPSNKVTEKGKDVELRCDPISGHTALYWYRQSLGQGLEFLIYFQGNSAPDKSGLPSDRFSAERTGGSVSTLTIQRTQQEDSAVYLCASSLGGAGETQYFGPGTRLLVL.

The rearrangement links TRBV1 to TRBJ2-7; the table's D call TRBD1 went unverified against the DNA. TRBV1 is labeled a pseudogene. This CDR3 spans 14 amino acids. The CDR3 reads CTSSLGTGSYEQYV. In DNA form, the CDR3 reads TGCACCAGCAGCCTCGGGACAGGGTCCTACGAGCAGTACGTC.

The chain joins TRBV9 to TRBJ2-7; the match to TRBD2 covers 7 bases. Germline CDR1 and CDR2: SGDLS and YYNGEE. With 4 bases clipped from V and 5 bases from J, the junction kept 9 bases outside the gene matches. This CDR3 has 14 amino acids. CDR3: CASSLWGGEDEQYF. CDR3 nucleotide sequence: TGTGCCAGCAGCCTATGGGGGGGAGAGGACGAGCAGTACTTC.

J is TRBJ2-5 and V is TRBV7-8; 10 nucleotides line up with TRBD2. This CDR3 comprises 15 residues. The germline V gene encodes CDR1 SGHVS and CDR2 FQNEAQ. V lost 5 bases, J lost 5 bases, and 8 bases stayed unmatched. The CDR3: CASSPQGLATETQYF. The CDR3 nucleotides read TGTGCCAGCAGCCCGCAGGGACTAGCGACGGAGACCCAGTACTTC. Based on the CDR3 plus reference TRBV7-8 and TRBJ2-5, the full variable domain is GAGVSQSPRYKVAKRGQDVALRCDPISGHVSLFWYQQALGQGPEFLTYFQNEAQLDKSGLPSDRFFAERPEGSVSTLKIQRTQQEDSAVYLCASSPQGLATETQYFGPGTRLLVL.

This clone was counted only a few times. The chain recombines TRBV18 with TRBJ1-2; 8 nucleotides line up with TRBD1. This CDR3 comprises 15 residues. V lost 6 bases, J lost 3 bases, and 9 bases stayed unmatched. Germline-derived CDR1 and CDR2 are KGHSH and LQKENI. This CDR3 reads CASSQPGGADYGYTF. CDR3 nucleotide sequence: TGTGCCAGCTCCCAACCAGGGGGCGCGGACTATGGCTACACCTTC.

The chain joins TRBV24-1 to TRBJ1-2, with D uncertain. Germline assignment: CDR1 KGHDR and CDR2 SFDVKD. The CDR3 has 14 residues. Trimming removed 5 bases from V and 4 bases from J, with 13 bases in between. In DNA form, the CDR3 reads TGTGCCACCAGTGCCCAGGATAAACTCTATGGCTACACCTTC. Translated, it gives CATSAQDKLYGYTF.